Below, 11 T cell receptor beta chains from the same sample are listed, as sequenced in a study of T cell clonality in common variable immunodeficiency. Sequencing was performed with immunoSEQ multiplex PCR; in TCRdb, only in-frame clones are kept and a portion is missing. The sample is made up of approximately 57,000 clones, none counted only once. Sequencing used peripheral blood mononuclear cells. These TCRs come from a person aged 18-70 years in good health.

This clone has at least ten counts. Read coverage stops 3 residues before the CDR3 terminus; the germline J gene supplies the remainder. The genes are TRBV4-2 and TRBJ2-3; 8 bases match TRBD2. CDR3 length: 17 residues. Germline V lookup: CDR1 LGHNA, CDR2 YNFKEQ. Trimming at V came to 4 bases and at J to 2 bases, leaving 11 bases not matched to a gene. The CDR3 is CASSPDPSGSVTDTQYF. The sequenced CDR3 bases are TGTGCCAGCAGCCCCGACCCCAGCGGGAGCGTCACAGATACG.

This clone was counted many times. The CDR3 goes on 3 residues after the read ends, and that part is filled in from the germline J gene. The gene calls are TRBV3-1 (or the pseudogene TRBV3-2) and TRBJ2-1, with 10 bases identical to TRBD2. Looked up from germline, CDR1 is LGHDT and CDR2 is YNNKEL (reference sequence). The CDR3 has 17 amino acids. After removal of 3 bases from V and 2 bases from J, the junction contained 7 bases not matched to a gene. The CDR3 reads CASSQTAGGLTYNEQFF. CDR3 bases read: TGTGCCAGCAGCCAGACAGCGGGGGGGCTGACCTACAATGAG.

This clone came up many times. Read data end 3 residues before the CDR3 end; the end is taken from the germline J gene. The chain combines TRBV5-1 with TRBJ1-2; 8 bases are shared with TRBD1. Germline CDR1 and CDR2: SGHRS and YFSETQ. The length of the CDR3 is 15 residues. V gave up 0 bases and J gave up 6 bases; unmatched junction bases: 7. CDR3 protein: CASSLDRGGVNGYTF. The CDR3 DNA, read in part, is TGCGCCAGCAGCTTGGACAGGGGGGGCGTTAATGGC.

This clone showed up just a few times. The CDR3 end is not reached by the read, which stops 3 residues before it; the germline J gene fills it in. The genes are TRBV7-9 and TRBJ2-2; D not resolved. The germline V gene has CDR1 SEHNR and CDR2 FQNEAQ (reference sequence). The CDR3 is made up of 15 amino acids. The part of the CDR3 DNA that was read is TGTGCCAGCAGCTTACGGTCCATTTCTAATGAAAAG. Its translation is CASSLRSISNEK. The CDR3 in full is CASSLRSISNEKLFF.

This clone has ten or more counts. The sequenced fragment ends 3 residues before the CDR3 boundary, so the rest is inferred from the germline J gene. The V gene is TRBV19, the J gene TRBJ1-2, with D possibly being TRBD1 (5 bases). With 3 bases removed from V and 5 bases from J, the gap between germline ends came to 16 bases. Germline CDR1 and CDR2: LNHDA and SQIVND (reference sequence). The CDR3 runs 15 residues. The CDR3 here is CASSIGHSEGYGYTF. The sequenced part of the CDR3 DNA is TGTGCCAGTAGTATTGGTCATTCTGAGGGGTATGGC.

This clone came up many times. The CDR3 sequence: CSVRTGGGTEAFF. The DNA read from the CDR3 is TGCAGCGTCCGGACAGGAGGAGGCACTGAA. The gene calls are TRBV29-1 and TRBJ1-1; 7 bases match TRBD1. The CDR3 end falls 3 residues outside the read, so it is completed with the germline J gene. This CDR3 is built from 13 residues. The germline gives CDR1 SQVTM, CDR2 ANQGSEA. J lost 4 bases, V lost 6 bases, and 8 bases had no gene match.

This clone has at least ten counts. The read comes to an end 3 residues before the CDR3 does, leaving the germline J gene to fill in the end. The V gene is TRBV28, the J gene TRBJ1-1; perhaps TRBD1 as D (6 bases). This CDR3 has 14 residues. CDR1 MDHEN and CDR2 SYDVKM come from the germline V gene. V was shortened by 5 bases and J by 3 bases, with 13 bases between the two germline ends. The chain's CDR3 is CASSMQGRYTEAFF. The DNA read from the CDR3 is TGTGCCAGCAGTATGCAGGGGAGGTACACTGAA.

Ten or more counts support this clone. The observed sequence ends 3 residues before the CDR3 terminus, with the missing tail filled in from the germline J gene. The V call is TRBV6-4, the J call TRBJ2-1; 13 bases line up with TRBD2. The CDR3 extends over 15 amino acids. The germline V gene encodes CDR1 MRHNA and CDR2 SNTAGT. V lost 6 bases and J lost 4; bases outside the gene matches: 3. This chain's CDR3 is CASSGTSGDYNEQFF. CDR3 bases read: TGTGCCAGCAGCGGGACTAGCGGGGATTACAATGAG.

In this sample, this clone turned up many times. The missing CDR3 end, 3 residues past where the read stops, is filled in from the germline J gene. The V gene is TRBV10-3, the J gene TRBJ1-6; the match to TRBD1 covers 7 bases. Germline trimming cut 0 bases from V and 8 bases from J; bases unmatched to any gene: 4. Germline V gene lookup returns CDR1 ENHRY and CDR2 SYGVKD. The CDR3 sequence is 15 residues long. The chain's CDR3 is CAISESTGRDSPLHF. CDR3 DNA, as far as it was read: TGTGCCATCAGTGAGTCGACAGGGCGCGATTCACCC.

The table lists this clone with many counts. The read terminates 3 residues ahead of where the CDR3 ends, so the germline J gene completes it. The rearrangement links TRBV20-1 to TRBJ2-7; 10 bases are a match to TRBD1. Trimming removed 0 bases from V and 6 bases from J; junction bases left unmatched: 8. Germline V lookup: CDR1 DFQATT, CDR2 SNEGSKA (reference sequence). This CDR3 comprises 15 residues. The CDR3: CSARDSRQGAPEQYF. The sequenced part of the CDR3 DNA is TGCAGTGCTAGAGATTCGAGACAGGGGGCCCCCGAG.

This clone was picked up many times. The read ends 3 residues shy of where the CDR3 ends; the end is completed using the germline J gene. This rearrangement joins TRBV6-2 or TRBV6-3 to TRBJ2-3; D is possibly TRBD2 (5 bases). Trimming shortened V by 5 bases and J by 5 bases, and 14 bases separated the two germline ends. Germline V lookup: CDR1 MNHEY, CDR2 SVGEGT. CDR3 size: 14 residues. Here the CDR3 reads CASSQTSSVDTQYF. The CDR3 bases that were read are TGTGCCAGCAGTCAAACTAGTTCCGTAGATACG.